The 7 T cell receptor beta chains given below trace back to one sample, sequenced in a study of CD8 T cells in ankylosing spondylitis. TCRdb ran MiXCR on the 5' RACE reads and lists one entry per CDR3 protein. This sample has about 130,000 distinct CDR3 sequences, with roughly an eighth found just once. Sequencing was performed on blood, either unsorted or a sorted T cell fraction (not recorded which). Every receptor here comes from a female donor with ankylosing spondylitis or in good health (not recorded which).

This chain connects TRBV2 to TRBJ2-5, with 10 bases fitting TRBD2. CDR1 SNHLY and CDR2 FYNNEI come from the germline V gene. The CDR3 consists of 18 residues. V was pared by 2 bases and J by 7 bases, with 16 bases of the junction left unmatched. This CDR3 is CASSENPPLAGPRLTQYF. In nucleotides, the CDR3 is TGTGCCAGCAGTGAAAACCCCCCACTAGCGGGACCTAGGTTGACCCAGTACTTC.

J is TRBJ1-1 and V is TRBV7-9, with a possible D match to TRBD1 (6 bases). Per the germline V gene, CDR1 is SEHNR and CDR2 is FQNEAQ (reference sequence). The germline V and J ends were trimmed by 4 bases and 2 bases, with 11 bases remaining between them. CDR3 length: 14 residues. CDR3 protein: CASSSQGPNTEAFF. CDR3 in DNA: TGTGCCAGCAGCTCGCAGGGGCCTAACACTGAAGCTTTCTTT.

This clonotype has ten or more counts. This chain uses TRBV9 with TRBJ1-1; D is unresolved. Germline values: CDR1 SGDLS, CDR2 YYNGEE. Between the trimmed V and J ends, which lost 1 base and 4 bases, there was a span of 8 bases. The CDR3 is 13 amino acids. The CDR3 coding sequence is TGTGCCAGCAGCGTAACGGAATTCACTGAAGCTTTCTTT. Protein: CASSVTEFTEAFF.

This clonotype was picked up many times. The J gene is TRBJ1-1, the V gene TRBV5-1, with unresolved D. The CDR3 consists of 14 residues. Trimming removed 4 bases at V and 5 bases at J, with 15 bases between. Germline values: CDR1 SGHRS, CDR2 YFSETQ. The CDR3 reads CASSIEGLRTEAFF. The CDR3 DNA reads TGCGCCAGCAGCATTGAAGGGCTGAGAACTGAAGCTTTCTTT. Full variable domain (remainder filled in from reference TRBV5-1 and TRBJ1-1): KAGVTQTPRYLIKTRGQQVTLSCSPISGHRSVSWYQQTPGQGLQFLFEYFSETQRNKGNFPGRFSGRQFSNSRSEMNVSTLELGDSALYLCASSIEGLRTEAFFGQGTRLTVV.

The chain couples TRBV6-5 to TRBJ2-7; either TRBD1 or TRBD2 may fit D (5 bases each). CDR3 length equals 14 residues. V was cut by 2 bases and J by 4 bases, with 12 bases left in between. The germline gives CDR1 MNHEY, CDR2 SVGAGI. The CDR3 sequence is CASSYTGTSYEQYF. CDR3 sequence (DNA): TGTGCCAGCAGTTACACCGGGACCTCATACGAGCAGTACTTC.

V usage is TRBV5-6 and J usage is TRBJ2-1, with 10 positions matching TRBD2. V shed 0 bases, J shed 7 bases, and the junction held 7 bases outside the gene matches. From germline, CDR1 is SGHDT and CDR2 YYEEEE. The CDR3 has 16 residues. This CDR3 is CASSLAASGSLNEQFF. The CDR3 DNA reads TGTGCCAGCAGCTTGGCGGCTAGCGGGAGTCTGAATGAGCAGTTCTTC.

This clonotype appeared many times. This chain joins TRBV20-1 and TRBJ1-5; no reliable D call. The CDR3 extends over 14 amino acids. The ends were cut back, 4 bases at V and 4 bases at J, with 14 bases in the middle. Germline CDR1 and CDR2: DFQATT and SNEGSKA (reference sequence). For the CDR3, the DNA is TGCAGTGCTAATTCAGGATCGAGAAATCAGCCCCAGCATTTT. Residues: CSANSGSRNQPQHF.